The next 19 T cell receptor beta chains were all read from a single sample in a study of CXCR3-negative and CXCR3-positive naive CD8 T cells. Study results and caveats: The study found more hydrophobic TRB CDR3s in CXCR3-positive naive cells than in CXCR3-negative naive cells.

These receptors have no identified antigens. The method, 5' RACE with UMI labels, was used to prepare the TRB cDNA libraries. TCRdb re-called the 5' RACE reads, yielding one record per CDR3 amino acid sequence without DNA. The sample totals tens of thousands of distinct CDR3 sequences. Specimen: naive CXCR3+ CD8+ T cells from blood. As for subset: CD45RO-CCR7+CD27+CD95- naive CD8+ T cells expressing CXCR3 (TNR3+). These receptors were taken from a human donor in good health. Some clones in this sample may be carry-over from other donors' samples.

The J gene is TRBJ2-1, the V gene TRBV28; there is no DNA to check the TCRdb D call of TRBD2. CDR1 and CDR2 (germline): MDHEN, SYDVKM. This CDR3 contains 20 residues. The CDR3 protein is CASTQPPTSGGTEVGNEQFF.

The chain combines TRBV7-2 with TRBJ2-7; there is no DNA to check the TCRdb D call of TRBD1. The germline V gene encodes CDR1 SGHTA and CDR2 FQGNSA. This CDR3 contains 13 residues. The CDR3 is CASGLGGSYEQYF.

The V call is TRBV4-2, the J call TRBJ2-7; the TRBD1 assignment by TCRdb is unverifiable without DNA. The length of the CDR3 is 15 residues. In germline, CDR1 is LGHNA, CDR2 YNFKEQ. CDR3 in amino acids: CASSQGAGGTYEQYF.

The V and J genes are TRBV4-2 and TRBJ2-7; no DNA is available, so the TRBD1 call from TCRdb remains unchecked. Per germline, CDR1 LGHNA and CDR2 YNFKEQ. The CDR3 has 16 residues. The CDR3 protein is CASSNSRFGAGYEQYF.

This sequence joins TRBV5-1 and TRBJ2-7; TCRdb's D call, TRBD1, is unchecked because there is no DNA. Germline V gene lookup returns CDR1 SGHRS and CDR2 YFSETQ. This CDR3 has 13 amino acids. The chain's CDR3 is CASATGQGYEQYF.

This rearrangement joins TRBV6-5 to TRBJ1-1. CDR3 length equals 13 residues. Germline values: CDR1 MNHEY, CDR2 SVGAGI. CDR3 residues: CASSYTQYTEAFF.

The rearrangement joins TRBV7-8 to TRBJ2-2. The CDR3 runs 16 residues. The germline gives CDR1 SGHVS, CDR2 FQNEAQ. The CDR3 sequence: CASSLTGWGSTGELFF. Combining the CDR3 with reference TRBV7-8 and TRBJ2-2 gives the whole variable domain GAGVSQSPRYKVAKRGQDVALRCDPISGHVSLFWYQQALGQGPEFLTYFQNEAQLDKSGLPSDRFFAERPEGSVSTLKIQRTQQEDSAVYLCASSLTGWGSTGELFFGEGSRLTVL.

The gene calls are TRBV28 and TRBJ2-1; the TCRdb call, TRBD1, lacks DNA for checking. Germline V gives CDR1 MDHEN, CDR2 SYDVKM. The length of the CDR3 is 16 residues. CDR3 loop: CASSFLTEDSYNEQFF. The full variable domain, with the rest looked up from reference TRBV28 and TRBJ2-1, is DVKVTQSSRYLVKRTGEKVFLECVQDMDHENMFWYRQDPGLGLRLIYFSYDVKMKEKGDIPEGYSVSREKKERFSLILESASTNQTSMYLCASSFLTEDSYNEQFFGPGTRLTVL.

CDR3 amino acids: CASSLLPGLAEETQYF. The chain employs TRBV28 and TRBJ2-5; TCRdb lists TRBD2, though no DNA is available to test this call. Germline CDR1 reads MDHEN; CDR2 reads SYDVKM. The CDR3 sequence is 16 residues long.

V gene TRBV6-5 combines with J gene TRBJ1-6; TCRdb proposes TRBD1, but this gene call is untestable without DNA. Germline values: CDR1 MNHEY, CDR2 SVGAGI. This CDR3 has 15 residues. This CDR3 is CASSYATGGNSPLHF.

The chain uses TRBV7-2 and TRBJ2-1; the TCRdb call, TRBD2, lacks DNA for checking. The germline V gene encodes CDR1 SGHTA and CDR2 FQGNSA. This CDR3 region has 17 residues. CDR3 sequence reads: CASSLDRGGISYNEQFF.

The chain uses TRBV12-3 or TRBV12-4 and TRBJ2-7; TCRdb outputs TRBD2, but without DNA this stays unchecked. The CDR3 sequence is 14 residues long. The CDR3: CASSFGGVVDEQYF.

CDR3 protein: CASSQVGGTDTQYF. V and J are TRBV14 and TRBJ2-3. The germline CDR1 and CDR2 sequences are SGHDN and FVKESK. The CDR3 consists of 14 residues.

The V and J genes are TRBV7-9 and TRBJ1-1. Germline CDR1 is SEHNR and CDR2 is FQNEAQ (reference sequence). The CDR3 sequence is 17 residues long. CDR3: CASSLYQGGRASTEAFF.

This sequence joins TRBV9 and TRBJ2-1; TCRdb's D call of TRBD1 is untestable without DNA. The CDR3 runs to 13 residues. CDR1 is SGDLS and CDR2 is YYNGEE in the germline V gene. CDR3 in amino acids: CASGVRDHNEQFF.

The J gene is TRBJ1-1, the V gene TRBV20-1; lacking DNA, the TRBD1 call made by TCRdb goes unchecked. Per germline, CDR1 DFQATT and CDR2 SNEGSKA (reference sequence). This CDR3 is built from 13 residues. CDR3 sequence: CSADRTGGTEAFF.

CDR3 sequence reads: CASSLDRENTGELFF. The chain links TRBV7-3 to TRBJ2-2; no DNA is available, so the TRBD1 call from TCRdb remains unchecked. Germline CDR1 is SGHTA and CDR2 is FQGTGA. The CDR3 spans 15 residues.

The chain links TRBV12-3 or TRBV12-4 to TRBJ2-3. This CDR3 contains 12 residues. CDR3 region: CASSPGPDTQYF.

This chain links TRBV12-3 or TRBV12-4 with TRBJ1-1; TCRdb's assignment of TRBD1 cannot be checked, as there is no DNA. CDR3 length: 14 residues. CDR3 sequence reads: CASSARQGGTEAFF.